The rows below give T cell receptor beta chains drawn from one sample of a study of T cells in Graves' hyperthyroidism and ophthalmopathy. TCRdb analysed the multiplex PCR reads with MiXCR anew, one entry per CDR3 protein. The sample yields a few hundred thousand distinct CDR3 sequences, about 13% seen once. Sequencing input: blood. The receptors derive from a woman between 40 and 50 years old with Graves' ophthalmopathy. Both conserved end residues are part of each CDR3. D genes are given only for firm matches. Size is stated for part of the rows, as once, few or many counts, or as a class when the clone is expanded.

d_call | clone_size | cdr3_length | j_call | v_call | cdr3_nt | cdr3_aa
NA | many | 11 | TRBJ2-1 | TRBV5-1 | TGCGCCAGCAGCGAGCAAAATGAGCAGTTCTTC | CASSEQNEQFF
NA | many | 12 | TRBJ2-5 | TRBV12-3/TRBV12-4 | TGTGCCAGCAGTTTCTCGGAAGAGACCCAGTACTTC | CASSFSEETQYF
NA | few | 13 | TRBJ2-5 | TRBV2 | TGTGCCAGCAGTGGACGGTGGGCAGAGACCCAGTACTTC | CASSGRWAETQYF
TRBD2 | NA | 17 | TRBJ2-3 | TRBV4-1 | TGCGCCAGGGGGACTAGCGGGGGTTTAACCTGGTCGGATACGCAGTATTTT | CARGTSGGLTWSDTQYF
NA | many | 12 | TRBJ2-5 | TRBV6-1 | TGTGCCCCCCCGGGGAGCCAAGAGACCCAGTACTTC | CAPPGSQETQYF
NA | many | 15 | TRBJ1-4 | TRBV27 | TGTGCCAGCTCACTTGCCCGGGCCGCTAATGAAAAACTGTTTTTT | CASSLARAANEKLFF
TRBD1 | few | 13 | TRBJ1-2 | TRBV20-1 | TGCAGTGCCATGGACAGGGTAACTCGAGGCTACACCTTC | CSAMDRVTRGYTF
NA | NA | 12 | TRBJ2-2 | TRBV7-9 | TGTGCCAGCAGCAGACAGTACGGGGAGCTGTTTTTT | CASSRQYGELFF
NA | NA | 13 | TRBJ2-7 | TRBV3-1 | TGTGCCAGCAGCCCGAAGATATTGCGCGAGCAGTACTTC | CASSPKILREQYF
NA | many | 11 | TRBJ2-7 | TRBV2 | TGTGCCAGCAGTGAGAGATACGAGCAGTACTTC | CASSERYEQYF
TRBD1 | many | 15 | TRBJ1-3 | TRBV11-2 | TGTGCCAGCAGCCAACAGGGGATCTCTGGAAACACCATATATTTT | CASSQQGISGNTIYF
NA | NA | 15 | TRBJ2-7 | TRBV5-1 | TGCGCCAGCAGCCCCCAGGGAGCGCGTCTCTACGAGCAGTACTTC | CASSPQGARLYEQYF
NA | NA | 13 | TRBJ2-3 | TRBV5-4 | TGTGCCAGCAGCCAACGGACCGCGGATACGCAGTATTTT | CASSQRTADTQYF